The sequence of this T cell receptor beta chain was determined in a study of cytomegalovirus exposure and HLA in healthy donors. The study, taken as a whole, reports: Information on immune exposure was restricted to one variable (CMV serostatus).

Primers included in the PCR were 60 Vbeta and 13 Jbeta primers. Assay used: immunoSEQ multiplex PCR; TCRdb lists only in-frame clones, some missing. The sample lists approximately 100,000 clones, roughly 82% occurring once. Germline-derived CDR1 and CDR2 are SGHAT and FQDESV (reference sequence). Unmatched junction bases numbered 6, after V lost 5 bases and J lost 0 bases. There are 16 residues in the CDR3. Comments on this clone: Its antigen is currently unknown.

The sample taken for sequencing was PBMCs. The chain carries TRBV11-1 and TRBJ2-3; TRBD2 agrees at 9 bases. This TCR derives from a man in his forties or fifties in good health and CMV-seronegative. CDR3 nucleotide sequence: TGTGCCAGCAGCCATCCGGCGGGAGGGAGCACAGATACGCAGTATTTT. Translated: CASSHPAGGSTDTQYF.